Presented here are 25 T cell receptor beta chains from one specimen sequenced in a study of CD8 T cells in Susac syndrome (dated by TCRdb to between 2018 and 2021). Libraries were made using the immunoSEQ multiplex PCR assay. RNA was extracted using the RNeasy kit, and about 0.5 to 1 ug of the RNA was reverse transcribed with random hexamers. TCRdb reprocessing: public reads trimmed at Q25 with fastp, clones called with MiXCR, in-frame beta chains kept. Each record represents a unique CDR3 protein, reported with the most common genes and DNA among its rows. The sample records over 80,000 distinct CDR3 sequences, approximately 95% of which are singletons. The top ten hold roughly 0.97% of the sample. The material sequenced was CD8+ T cells from PBMCs. These TCRs come from a human donor with Susac syndrome.

J is TRBJ2-5 and V is TRBV2; 8 bases are a match to TRBD1. Unmatched junction bases numbered 15, after V lost 10 bases and J lost 5 bases. The CDR3 loop spans 15 amino acids. Per the germline V gene, CDR1 is SNHLY and CDR2 is FYNNEI. The CDR3 sequence is CATMEPQGAAETQYF. CDR3 coding DNA: TGTGCCACTATGGAGCCTCAGGGGGCCGCGGAGACCCAGTACTTC.

V gene TRBV27 combines with J gene TRBJ2-1; D is tentatively TRBD1 or TRBD2 (6 bases each). The V end lost 5 bases, the J end lost 4 bases, and 18 bases lay between the germline ends. Germline values: CDR1 MNHEY, CDR2 SMNVEV (reference sequence). The CDR3 totals 16 residues. CDR3 DNA sequence: TGTGCCAGCAGTCAGGGCTTGGGGGGACATTACAATGAGCAGTTCTTC. Protein sequence: CASSQGLGGHYNEQFF.

V usage is TRBV5-4 and J usage is TRBJ1-6; D remains unclear. This CDR3 spans 14 amino acids. Germline V lookup: CDR1 SGHNT, CDR2 YYREEE (reference sequence). Trimming pared 5 bases from V and 10 bases from J, leaving 16 bases between. Written as DNA, the CDR3 is TGTGCCAGCAGGTCAGGAAGGACGGAATCACCCCTCCACTTT. This encodes CASRSGRTESPLHF.

The V gene is TRBV27, the J gene TRBJ2-5; 12 bases are shared with TRBD2. Per the germline V gene, CDR1 is MNHEY and CDR2 is SMNVEV (reference sequence). CDR3 size: 14 residues. Trimming cost V 3 bases and J 4 bases; bases outside gene matches: 0. CDR3 protein: CASSLTSGGETQYF. CDR3 DNA sequence: TGTGCCAGCAGTTTGACTAGCGGGGGAGAGACCCAGTACTTC.

This clonotype was seen a handful of times. V gene TRBV24-1 combines with J gene TRBJ2-5; no definite D call. Germline V lookup: CDR1 KGHDR, CDR2 SFDVKD. V lost 4 bases, J lost 5 bases, and 7 bases lay in between. There are 12 residues in the CDR3. This CDR3 reads CATSDLGETQYF. CDR3 sequence (DNA): TGTGCCACCAGTGACCTCGGGGAGACCCAGTACTTC.

The chain is built from TRBV29-1 and TRBJ1-1; no reliable D call. Trimming shortened V by 6 bases and J by 8 bases, and 10 bases separated the two germline ends. This CDR3 contains 10 residues. CDR1 and CDR2 from the germline V gene are SQVTM and ANQGSEA. As DNA, the CDR3 is TGCAGCGTAGCTTACCCCGAAGCTTTCTTT. It specifies CSVAYPEAFF.

V is TRBV4-1 and J is TRBJ1-5; D remains ambiguous. The CDR3 sequence is 13 residues long. V was cut by 0 bases and J by 0 bases, with 0 bases left in between. CDR1 is MGHRA, CDR2 YSYEKL, per germline. This chain's CDR3 is CASSQDSNQPQHF. CDR3 coding DNA: TGCGCCAGCAGCCAAGATAGCAATCAGCCCCAGCATTTT.

The chain uses TRBV5-6 and TRBJ2-7; 9 nucleotides match TRBD1. The CDR3 has 15 amino acids. Trimming removed 0 bases from V and 4 bases from J; junction bases left unmatched: 5. Per germline, CDR1 SGHDT and CDR2 YYEEEE. For the CDR3, the DNA is TGTGCCAGCAGCTTGGACGGACAGGGGAAATACGAGCAGTACTTC. Protein sequence: CASSLDGQGKYEQYF. The variable domain in full, with the rest retrieved from reference TRBV5-6 and TRBJ2-7, is DAGVTQSPTHLIKTRGQQVTLRCSPKSGHDTVSWYQQALGQGPQFIFQYYEEEERQRGNFPDRFSGHQFPNYSSELNVNALLLGDSALYLCASSLDGQGKYEQYFGPGTRLTVT.

The genes are TRBV7-9 and TRBJ2-7, with 10 bases identical to TRBD2. Trimming cost V 4 bases and J 7 bases; bases outside gene matches: 13. CDR1 is SEHNR, CDR2 FQNEAQ, per germline (reference sequence). The CDR3 is 16 residues long. The CDR3 protein is CASSYTPGLAGDEQYF. As DNA, the CDR3 is TGTGCCAGCAGCTACACCCCTGGGCTAGCGGGAGATGAGCAGTACTTC.

This chain uses TRBV5-1 with TRBJ1-1; D ambiguous. Germline CDR1 is SGHRS and CDR2 is YFSETQ. CDR3 length: 12 amino acids. V was clipped by 4 bases and J by 5 bases, with 9 bases between them. CDR3 sequence reads: CASSPGRTEAFF. CDR3 in DNA: TGCGCCAGCAGCCCGGGCCGGACTGAAGCTTTCTTT.

The chain links TRBV20-1 to TRBJ2-7, with 12 positions matching TRBD2. The V gene end was trimmed by 0 bases and the J gene end by 3 bases; junction bases not matched to a gene: 9. In germline, CDR1 is DFQATT, CDR2 SNEGSKA (reference sequence). The CDR3 has 17 amino acids. CDR3 sequence (DNA): TGCAGTGCTAGAGAGCTCGGGCTAGCGGGAGGGCGCTACGAGCAGTACTTC. Amino acid sequence: CSARELGLAGGRYEQYF.

This clonotype has a single count. Relative to the germline gene, one junction end is altered; a read error may explain this. J is TRBJ1-3 and V is TRBV4-3; the D gene is possibly TRBD1 (5 bases). The CDR3 length is 16 residues. Per germline, CDR1 LGHNA and CDR2 YSLEER. In DNA, the CDR3 is TGCGCCAGCAGCCAAGATGCAGGGAGCTCTGAAAACACCATATATTTT. It translates to CASSQDAGSSENTIYF.

The rearrangement uses TRBV19 and TRBJ2-1; D possibly corresponds to TRBD2 (5 bases). This CDR3 is built from 14 residues. V was pared by 7 bases and J by 8 bases, with 18 bases between. Germline CDR1 and CDR2: LNHDA and SQIVND (reference sequence). The CDR3 nucleotides read TGTGCCAGTAAGCGGCGCTCCTCTGGGGATGAGCAGTTCTTC. This codes for CASKRRSSGDEQFF.

V is TRBV10-3 and J is TRBJ2-5, with D perhaps TRBD2 (5 bases). Germline V gene data show CDR1 as ENHRY and CDR2 as SYGVKD. The CDR3 length is 12 residues. V shed 3 bases and J shed 7 bases, with 9 bases lying between them. CDR3 protein: CAISEIGGTQYF. The CDR3 DNA sequence: TGTGCCATCAGTGAAATCGGAGGGACCCAGTACTTC.

This chain connects TRBV7-9 to TRBJ1-2; 9 bases map to TRBD1. The germline CDR1 and CDR2 sequences are SEHNR and FQNEAQ (reference sequence). The CDR3 sequence is 14 residues long. The ends lost 5 bases at V and 4 bases at J; junction bases unmatched: 5. The DNA for the CDR3 is TGTGCCAGCAGCGGGGACAGGGACCTCTATGGCTACACCTTC. Amino acid sequence: CASSGDRDLYGYTF.

The V gene is TRBV14, the J gene TRBJ2-5; D might be TRBD1 or TRBD2, each matching 5 bases. CDR1 and CDR2 from the germline V gene are SGHDN and FVKESK. V lost 0 bases to trimming and J lost 1 base, with 12 bases between them. The CDR3 is made up of 16 amino acids. This CDR3 is CASSQDGFGTQETQYF. CDR3 DNA: TGTGCCAGCAGCCAAGATGGGTTCGGGACCCAAGAGACCCAGTACTTC. Variable domain in full (rest from reference TRBV14 and TRBJ2-5): EAGVTQFPSHSVIEKGQTVTLRCDPISGHDNLYWYRRVMGKEIKFLLHFVKESKQDESGMPNNRFLAERTGGTYSTLKVQPAELEDSGVYFCASSQDGFGTQETQYFGPGTRLLVL.

V usage is TRBV20-1 and J usage is TRBJ2-5; 10 bases line up with TRBD2. This CDR3 has 16 residues. Germline V gene data show CDR1 as DFQATT and CDR2 as SNEGSKA (reference sequence). V trimming: 5 bases; J trimming: 5 bases; junction bases outside the gene matches: 14. CDR3 residues: CSARLLAGKPGETQYF. CDR3 nucleotide sequence: TGCAGTGCTCGACTACTAGCGGGGAAGCCAGGGGAGACCCAGTACTTC.

This clonotype was counted once. The chain joins TRBV3-1 to TRBJ1-4; D remains ambiguous. This CDR3 contains 14 residues. The V and J ends lost 0 bases and 6 bases respectively, with 8 bases between them. In germline, CDR1 is LGHDT, CDR2 YNNKEL (reference sequence). CDR3 amino acids: CASSQDDTDEKLFF. In DNA, the CDR3 is TGTGCCAGCAGCCAAGATGACACAGATGAAAAACTGTTTTTT.

The V call is TRBV3-1, the J call TRBJ1-4; D gene uncertain. The CDR3 spans 14 residues. With 1 base removed from V and 0 bases from J, the gap between germline ends came to 3 bases. Germline CDR1 and CDR2: LGHDT and YNNKEL (reference sequence). The CDR3: CASSQGPTNEKLFF. CDR3 bases: TGTGCCAGCAGCCAAGGGCCAACTAATGAAAAACTGTTTTTT. The full variable domain, completed using reference TRBV3-1 and TRBJ1-4, is DTAVSQTPKYLVTQMGNDKSIKCEQNLGHDTMYWYKQDSKKFLKIMFSYNNKELIINETVPNRFSPKSPDKAHLNLHINSLELGDSAVYFCASSQGPTNEKLFFGSGTQLSVL.

Only a few counts were recorded for this clonotype. The rearrangement links TRBV5-1 to TRBJ1-1; D gene ambiguous. CDR3 size: 15 residues. V lost 2 bases, J lost 0 bases, and 11 bases lay in between. Per the germline V gene, CDR1 is SGHRS and CDR2 is YFSETQ. This chain's CDR3 is CASSLDLGMNTEAFF. The CDR3 DNA sequence: TGCGCCAGCAGCTTAGACCTCGGGATGAACACTGAAGCTTTCTTT. Full variable domain (remainder filled in from reference TRBV5-1 and TRBJ1-1): KAGVTQTPRYLIKTRGQQVTLSCSPISGHRSVSWYQQTPGQGLQFLFEYFSETQRNKGNFPGRFSGRQFSNSRSEMNVSTLELGDSALYLCASSLDLGMNTEAFFGQGTRLTVV.

This chain connects TRBV29-1 to TRBJ2-1; D tentatively fits TRBD1 or TRBD2 (6 bases each). Per germline, CDR1 SQVTM and CDR2 ANQGSEA. The CDR3 has 13 amino acids. Trimming pared 3 bases from V and 12 bases from J, leaving 18 bases between. In DNA, the CDR3 is TGCAGCGTTGAGAGGGGGGACATCGGACCGCAGTTCTTC. Amino acids: CSVERGDIGPQFF.

The rearrangement joins TRBV12-3 or TRBV12-4 to TRBJ1-3; a weak D match, TRBD1 (5 bases). The CDR3 is 13 amino acids. V lost 11 bases to trimming and J lost 2 bases, with 13 bases between them. Here the CDR3 DNA reads TGTGCCGAGCGGTGGGGGGCTGGAAACACCATATATTTT. Translation: CAERWGAGNTIYF.

The chain recombines TRBV7-9 with TRBJ2-7; D is ambiguous. The V and J ends lost 8 bases and 0 bases respectively, with 11 bases between them. The CDR3 is made up of 13 amino acids. The germline V gene encodes CDR1 SEHNR and CDR2 FQNEAQ (reference sequence). CDR3 loop: CASSRSVSYEQYF. The CDR3 DNA reads as TGTGCCAGCTCCAGGTCCGTCTCCTACGAGCAGTACTTC.

The chain couples TRBV7-9 to TRBJ2-7; possible D gene TRBD2, 6 bases. The CDR3 runs 13 residues. Germline V CDR1 and CDR2: SEHNR, FQNEAQ (reference sequence). The germline V and J ends were trimmed by 1 base and 3 bases, with 7 bases remaining between them. In nucleotides, the CDR3 is TGTGCCAGCAGCTTAGGGGACTTCTACGAGCAGTACTTC. Protein sequence: CASSLGDFYEQYF. The whole variable domain, filled in from reference TRBV7-9 and TRBJ2-7, reads DTGVSQNPRHKITKRGQNVTFRCDPISEHNRLYWYRQTLGQGPEFLTYFQNEAQLEKSRLLSDRFSAERPKGSFSTLEIQRTEQGDSAMYLCASSLGDFYEQYFGPGTRLTVT.

This clonotype is a singleton in its sample. The chain recombines TRBV12-5 with TRBJ1-1; TRBD1 matches at 7 bases. Germline CDR1 reads LGHNT; CDR2 reads FRNRAP. V gave up 4 bases and J gave up 5 bases; unmatched junction bases: 4. The CDR3 length is 13 residues. DNA of the CDR3: TGTGCTAGTGGTTCGACGACAGGGACTGAAGCTTTCTTT. It yields the protein CASGSTTGTEAFF.